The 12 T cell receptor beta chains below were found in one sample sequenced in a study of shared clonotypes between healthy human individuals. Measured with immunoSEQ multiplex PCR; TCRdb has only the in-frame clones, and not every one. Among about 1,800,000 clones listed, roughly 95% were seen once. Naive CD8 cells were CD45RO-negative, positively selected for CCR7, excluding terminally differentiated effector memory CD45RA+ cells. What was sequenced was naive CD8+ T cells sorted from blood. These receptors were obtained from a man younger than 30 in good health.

CDR3 protein: CASSQRQGGSPLHF. CDR3 nucleotide sequence: TGCGCCAGCAGCCAACGACAGGGGGGTTCACCCCTCCACTTT. The chain employs TRBV4-1 and TRBJ1-6; 9 bases align to TRBD1. Trimming removed 2 bases from V and 9 bases from J; junction bases left unmatched: 2. The CDR3 covers 14 residues. Germline CDR1 is MGHRA and CDR2 is YSYEKL.

The CDR3 reads CASLPAGGGDGYTF. DNA of the CDR3: TGTGCCAGCCTTCCGGCCGGGGGAGGGGATGGCTACACCTTC. The V call is TRBV27, the J call TRBJ1-2, with D possibly being TRBD1 (5 bases). Germline V CDR1 and CDR2: MNHEY, SMNVEV (reference sequence). This CDR3 contains 14 residues. The V end was cut by 8 bases, the J end by 6 bases, with 19 bases between.

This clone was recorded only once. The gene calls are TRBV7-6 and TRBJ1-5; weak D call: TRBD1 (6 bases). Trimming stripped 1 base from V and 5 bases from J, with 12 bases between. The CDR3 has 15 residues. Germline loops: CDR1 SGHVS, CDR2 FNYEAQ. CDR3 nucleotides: TGTGCCAGCAGCTTAGAGGCAGGGGTCGATCAGCCCCAGCATTTT. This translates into CASSLEAGVDQPQHF.

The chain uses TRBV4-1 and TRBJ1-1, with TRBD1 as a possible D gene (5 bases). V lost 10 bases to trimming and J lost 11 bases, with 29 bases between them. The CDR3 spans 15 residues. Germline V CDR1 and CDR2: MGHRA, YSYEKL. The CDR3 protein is CATSLAGGDPRGAFF. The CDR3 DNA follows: TGCGCCACCTCGTTAGCTGGGGGGGACCCCCGGGGCGCTTTCTTT.

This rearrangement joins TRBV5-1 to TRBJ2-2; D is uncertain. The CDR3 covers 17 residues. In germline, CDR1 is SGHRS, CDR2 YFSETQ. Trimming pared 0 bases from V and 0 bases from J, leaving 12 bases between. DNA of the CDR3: TGCGCCAGCAGCTTGGAAATTCCCGACGCGAACACCGGGGAGCTGTTTTTT. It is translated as CASSLEIPDANTGELFF.

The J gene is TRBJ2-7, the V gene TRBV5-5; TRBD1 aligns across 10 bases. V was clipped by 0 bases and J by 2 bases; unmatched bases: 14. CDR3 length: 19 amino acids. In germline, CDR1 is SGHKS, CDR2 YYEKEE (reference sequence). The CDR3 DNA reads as TGTGCCAGCAGCTTGGTTATAGGGACAGGGGCTTTTTCGACCTACGAGCAGTACTTC. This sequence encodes CASSLVIGTGAFSTYEQYF.

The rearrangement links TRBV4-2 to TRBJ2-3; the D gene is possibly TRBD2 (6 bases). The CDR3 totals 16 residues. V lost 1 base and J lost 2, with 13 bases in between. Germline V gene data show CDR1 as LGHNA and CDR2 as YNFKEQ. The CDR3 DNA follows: TGTGCCAGCAGCCAAGGGGAGGAAGGGATCACAGATACGCAGTATTTT. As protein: CASSQGEEGITDTQYF.

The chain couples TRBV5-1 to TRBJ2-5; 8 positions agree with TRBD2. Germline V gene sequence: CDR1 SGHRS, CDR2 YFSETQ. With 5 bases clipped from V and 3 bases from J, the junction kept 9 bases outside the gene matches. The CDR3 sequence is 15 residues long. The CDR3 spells CASSYPGTSEETQYF. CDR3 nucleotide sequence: TGCGCCAGCAGTTATCCCGGGACTAGTGAAGAGACCCAGTACTTC.

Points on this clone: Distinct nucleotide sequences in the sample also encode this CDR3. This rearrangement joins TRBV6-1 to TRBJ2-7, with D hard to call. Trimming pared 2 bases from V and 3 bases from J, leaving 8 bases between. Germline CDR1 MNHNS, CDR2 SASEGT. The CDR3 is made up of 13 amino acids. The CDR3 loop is CASSENRYYEQYF. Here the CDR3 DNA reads TGTGCCAGCAGTGAAAACCGTTACTACGAGCAGTACTTC.

The CDR3 coding sequence is TGCGCCAGCAGCCACGCCGGGACTAGCGGGAGACCCGGGGAGCTGTTTTTT. This gives the protein CASSHAGTSGRPGELFF. This rearrangement joins TRBV4-1 to TRBJ2-2, with 14 bases matching TRBD2. The CDR3 is 17 amino acids. CDR1 is MGHRA and CDR2 is YSYEKL in the germline V gene. After removal of 3 bases from V and 6 bases from J, the junction contained 6 bases not matched to a gene.

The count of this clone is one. The CDR3 here is CASSLGLAGFQTGELFF. DNA of the CDR3: TGTGCCAGCAGCTTAGGACTAGCGGGGTTCCAGACCGGGGAGCTGTTTTTT. The V call is TRBV13, the J call TRBJ2-2; TRBD2 agrees at 10 bases. CDR1 and CDR2 from the germline V gene are PRHDT and FYEKMQ (reference sequence). V dropped 0 bases and J dropped 5; count of bases not matched to a gene: 6. This CDR3 comprises 17 residues. The whole variable domain, filled in from reference TRBV13 and TRBJ2-2, reads AAGVIQSPRHLIKEKRETATLKCYPIPRHDTVYWYQQGPGQDPQFLISFYEKMQSDKGSIPDRFSAQQFSDYHSELNMSSLELGDSALYFCASSLGLAGFQTGELFFGEGSRLTVL.

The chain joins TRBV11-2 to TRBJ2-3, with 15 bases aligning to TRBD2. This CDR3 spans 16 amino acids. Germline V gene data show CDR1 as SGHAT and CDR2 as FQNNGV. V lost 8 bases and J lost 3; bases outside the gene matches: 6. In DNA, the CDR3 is TGTGCCAGCGGAGGACTAGCGGGAGGGAGTACAGATACGCAGTATTTT. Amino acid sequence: CASGGLAGGSTDTQYF.